Following are 11 T cell receptor beta chains from one sample sequenced in a study of vaccination and CD4 T cells after COVID-19. The treatment: approximately nine-day PBMC culture with coronavirus spike peptide pools or control peptides (ViraFEST assay). Oncomine TCR Beta short-read sequencing was applied to DNA from cultured CD4+ T cells. One entry per CDR3 protein, called by TCRdb with MiXCR from the PCR reads. The repertoire holds over 10,000 distinct CDR3 sequences, with 30% to 35% as singletons. Their specific antigens are unknown. The starting material was CD4+ T cells from blood, cultured in vitro, obtained before SARS-CoV-2 vaccination. The receptors shown here come from a human donor who received a COVID-19 vaccine.

This clonotype turned up a few times. V gene TRBV4-1 combines with J gene TRBJ1-2; D perhaps matches TRBD1 (6 bases). The CDR3 length is 17 residues. The V gene's germline CDR1 is MGHRA and CDR2 YSYEKL. Trimming cost V 5 bases and J 2 bases, with 21 bases left between them. CDR3: CASSFRTDRSINYGYTF. DNA of the CDR3: TGCGCCAGCAGCTTCCGAACGGACAGATCCATCAACTATGGCTACACCTTC.

This clonotype appeared a few times. V is TRBV5-1 and J is TRBJ1-1, with D perhaps TRBD1 (5 bases). CDR1 and CDR2 (germline): SGHRS, YFSETQ. The CDR3 covers 13 residues. Trimming pared 4 bases from V and 10 bases from J, leaving 17 bases between. CDR3 nucleotides: TGCGCCAGCAGCCCCGGGACCGCTCAGGGAGCTTTCTTT. It codes for CASSPGTAQGAFF.

This clonotype turned up a few times. This chain uses TRBV19 with TRBJ1-2; 9 nucleotides line up with TRBD1. V lost 5 bases to trimming and J lost 6 bases; unmatched junction nucleotides: 10. CDR3 length: 15 amino acids. Per the germline V gene, CDR1 is LNHDA and CDR2 is SQIVND (reference sequence). The CDR3 region is CASSRTGEGEDGYTF. The CDR3 coding sequence is TGTGCCAGTAGTCGGACAGGGGAAGGGGAGGATGGCTACACCTTC.

This sequence joins TRBV12-3 or TRBV12-4 and TRBJ1-3; no reliable D call. The CDR3 is 15 amino acids. Trimming left V 3 bases short and J 2 bases short, with 11 bases between. The CDR3 protein is CASSFEGEAGNTIYF. The DNA for the CDR3 is TGTGCCAGCAGTTTTGAGGGCGAAGCTGGAAACACCATATATTTT.

The genes are TRBV7-3 and TRBJ2-7, with TRBD1 matching over 7 bases. The length of the CDR3 is 13 residues. Germline assignment: CDR1 SGHTA and CDR2 FQGTGA. J gave up 4 bases and V 5 bases, and 5 bases lay outside the gene matches. CDR3: CASSPRQGYEQYF. Here the CDR3 DNA reads TGTGCCAGCAGCCCGCGACAGGGTTACGAGCAGTACTTC.

The J gene is TRBJ2-6, the V gene TRBV30, with D unresolved. In germline, CDR1 is GTSNPN, CDR2 SVGIG (reference sequence). Deletions cut 2 bases from V and 0 bases from J, with 2 bases between. The CDR3 sequence is 13 residues long. CDR3 bases: TGTGCCTGGAGTATCTCTGGGGCCAACGTCCTGACTTTC. Encoded protein: CAWSISGANVLTF.

The rearrangement links TRBV6-1 to TRBJ2-2, with D possibly TRBD1 on 5 matching bases. There are 12 residues in the CDR3. Germline lookup yields CDR1 MNHNS and CDR2 SASEGT. V was cut by 4 bases and J by 7 bases, with 7 bases left in between. CDR3: CASSARGGELFF. The CDR3 DNA is TGTGCCAGCAGTGCAAGGGGCGGGGAGCTGTTTTTT.

This clonotype was observed a handful of times. This chain joins TRBV30 and TRBJ2-2, with TRBD1 as a possible D gene (5 bases). CDR1 and CDR2 from the germline V gene are GTSNPN and SVGIG (reference sequence). The ends were cut back, 3 bases at V and 4 bases at J, with 9 bases in the middle. This CDR3 contains 13 residues. The CDR3 coding sequence is TGTGCCTGGAGCTACAGGAGCACCGGGGAGCTGTTTTTT. It translates to CAWSYRSTGELFF.

The chain combines TRBV5-4 with TRBJ2-5; D remains unclear. Germline lookup yields CDR1 SGHNT and CDR2 YYREEE (reference sequence). V was shortened by 0 bases and J by 5 bases, with 14 bases between the two germline ends. The CDR3 length is 15 residues. CDR3 sequence: CASSLEGSLGETQYF. Here the CDR3 DNA reads TGTGCCAGCAGCTTGGAGGGCTCCTTGGGTGAGACCCAGTACTTC.

This clonotype was observed once. The chain links TRBV15 to TRBJ1-4, with 10 bases matching TRBD1. The CDR3 covers 15 residues. The germline gives CDR1 LNHNV, CDR2 YYDKDF (reference sequence). V was pared by 2 bases and J by 7 bases, with 4 bases of the junction left unmatched. Here the CDR3 reads CATSRSRDRGEKLFF. The DNA for the CDR3 is TGTGCCACCAGCAGATCCCGGGACAGGGGTGAAAAACTGTTTTTT.

This clonotype has just a few counts. The chain has TRBV19 and TRBJ2-2, with 10 nucleotides matching TRBD1. The V and J ends lost 4 bases and 4 bases, in that order; junction bases with no gene match: 6. CDR1 is LNHDA, CDR2 SQIVND, per germline (reference sequence). This CDR3 contains 16 residues. DNA of the CDR3: TGTGCCAGTAGTACCTCGTGGACAGGGGGCACCGGGGAGCTGTTTTTT. Protein product: CASSTSWTGGTGELFF.